These 8 T cell receptor beta chains came from one sample sequenced in a study of neoadjuvant anti-PD-1 for oral cavity cancer. Only in-frame clones appear in the TCRdb table, and some are missing; sequencing was by immunoSEQ multiplex PCR. Among roughly 67,000 clones listed, over 70% were seen once. The material was PBMCs, obtained before nivolumab (anti-PD-1) treatment. The receptors shown here come from a person aged 35-79 years with oral cavity squamous cell carcinoma.

V and J are TRBV30 and TRBJ2-7, with D perhaps given as TRBD1 or TRBD2 (5 bases each). With 0 bases removed from V and 11 bases from J, the gap between germline ends came to 23 bases. Germline-derived CDR1 and CDR2 are GTSNPN and SVGIG (reference sequence). The CDR3 consists of 15 residues. The chain's CDR3 is CAWSVQIGDRAEEYF. The CDR3 coding sequence is TGTGCCTGGAGTGTACAGATAGGGGACCGGGCAGAAGAGTACTTC.

The rearrangement uses TRBV30 and TRBJ1-1; TRBD1 might be the D (5 bases). Germline V gene sequence: CDR1 GTSNPN, CDR2 SVGIG (reference sequence). The CDR3 runs to 16 residues. The V gene lost 0 bases and the J gene lost 0 bases, with 14 bases spanning the gap. The CDR3 DNA follows: TGTGCCTGGAGTGTACGGTCGAACAGGCTGAACACTGAAGCTTTCTTT. Translation: CAWSVRSNRLNTEAFF.

This clone was seen a single time. The chain couples TRBV10-3 to TRBJ1-2; D is undetermined. The CDR3 sequence is 15 residues long. V lost 4 bases, J lost 2 bases, and 14 bases lay in between. CDR1 and CDR2 (germline): ENHRY, SYGVKD. This chain's CDR3 is CAISAPKRENYGYTF. The CDR3 DNA sequence: TGTGCCATCAGTGCCCCGAAGAGAGAGAACTATGGCTACACCTTC.

The chain joins TRBV4-1 to TRBJ2-1, with no clear D. This CDR3 has 14 amino acids. The V end was cut by 0 bases, the J end by 6 bases, with 9 bases between. Germline values: CDR1 MGHRA, CDR2 YSYEKL. The CDR3 sequence is CASSQEVASNEQFF. The CDR3 bases are TGCGCCAGCAGCCAAGAGGTAGCTTCCAATGAGCAGTTCTTC.

The chain has TRBV2 and TRBJ2-3, with no clear D. Germline CDR1 reads SNHLY; CDR2 reads FYNNEI. Trimming pared 6 bases from V and 0 bases from J, leaving 16 bases between. The CDR3 is made up of 16 amino acids. DNA for the CDR3: TGTGCCAGCAGGAGAACTCATCGAACTAGCACAGATACGCAGTATTTT. Translated, it gives CASRRTHRTSTDTQYF.

The genes are TRBV7-2 and TRBJ1-5; 7 bases map to TRBD1. The CDR3 consists of 16 residues. J gave up 4 bases and V 3 bases, and 9 bases lay outside the gene matches. The germline gives CDR1 SGHTA, CDR2 FQGNSA. The CDR3 sequence is CASSFSGTARNQPQHF. The CDR3 DNA follows: TGTGCCAGCAGCTTCTCCGGGACAGCCCGTAATCAGCCCCAGCATTTT.

This clone was observed a few times. V gene TRBV29-1 combines with J gene TRBJ2-1; 12 nucleotides align to TRBD2. V lost 1 base and J lost 9; bases outside the gene matches: 10. The germline V gene has CDR1 SQVTM and CDR2 ANQGSEA. This CDR3 has 16 residues. The CDR3 is CSVEGVASGREAEQFF. The CDR3 nucleotides are TGCAGCGTTGAAGGGGTGGCTAGCGGGAGGGAGGCTGAGCAGTTCTTC.

The CDR3 protein is CATSRDRGWGYGYTF. The CDR3 DNA reads as TGTGCCACCAGCAGGGACAGGGGATGGGGGTATGGCTACACCTTC. The V gene is TRBV15, the J gene TRBJ1-2; 9 bases fit TRBD1. V dropped 3 bases and J dropped 5; count of bases not matched to a gene: 7. The germline V gene has CDR1 LNHNV and CDR2 YYDKDF (reference sequence). The CDR3 totals 15 residues.